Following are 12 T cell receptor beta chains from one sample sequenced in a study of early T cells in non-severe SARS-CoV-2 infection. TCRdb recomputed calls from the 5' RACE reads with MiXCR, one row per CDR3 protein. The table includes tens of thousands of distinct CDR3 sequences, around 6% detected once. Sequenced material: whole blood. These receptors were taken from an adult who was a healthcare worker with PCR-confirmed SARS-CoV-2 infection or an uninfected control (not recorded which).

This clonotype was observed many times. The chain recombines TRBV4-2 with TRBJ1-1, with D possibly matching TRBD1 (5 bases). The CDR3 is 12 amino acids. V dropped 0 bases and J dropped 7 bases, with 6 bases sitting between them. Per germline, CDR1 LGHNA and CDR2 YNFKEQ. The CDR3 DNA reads TGTGCCAGCAGCCAAGATAGGGGTGAAGCTTTCTTT. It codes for CASSQDRGEAFF.

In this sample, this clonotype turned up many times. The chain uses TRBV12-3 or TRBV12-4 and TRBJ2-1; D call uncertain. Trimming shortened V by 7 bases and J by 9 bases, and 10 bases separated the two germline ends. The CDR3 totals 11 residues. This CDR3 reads CASTHLGEQFF. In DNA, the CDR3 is TGTGCCAGCACCCACCTCGGTGAGCAGTTCTTC.

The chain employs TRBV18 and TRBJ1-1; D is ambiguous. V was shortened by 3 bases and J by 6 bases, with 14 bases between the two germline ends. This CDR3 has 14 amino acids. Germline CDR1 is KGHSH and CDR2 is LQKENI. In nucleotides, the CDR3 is TGTGCCAGCTCACCCCGGAGAGGAGAGGCTGAAGCTTTCTTT. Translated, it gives CASSPRRGEAEAFF. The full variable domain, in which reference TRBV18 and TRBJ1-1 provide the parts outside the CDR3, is NAGVMQNPRHLVRRRGQEARLRCSPMKGHSHVYWYRQLPEEGLKFMVYLQKENIIDESGMPKERFSAEFPKEGPSILRIQQVVRGDSAAYFCASSPRRGEAEAFFGQGTRLTVV.

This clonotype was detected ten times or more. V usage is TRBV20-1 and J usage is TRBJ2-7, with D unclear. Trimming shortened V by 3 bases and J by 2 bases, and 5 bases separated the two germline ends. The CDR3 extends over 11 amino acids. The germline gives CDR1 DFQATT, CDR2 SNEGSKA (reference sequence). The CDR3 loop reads CSASGPYEQYF. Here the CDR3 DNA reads TGCAGTGCTAGCGGCCCCTACGAGCAGTACTTC.

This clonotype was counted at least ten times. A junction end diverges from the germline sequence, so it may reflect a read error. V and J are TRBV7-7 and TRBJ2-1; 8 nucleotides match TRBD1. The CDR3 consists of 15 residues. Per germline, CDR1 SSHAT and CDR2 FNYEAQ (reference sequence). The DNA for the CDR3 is TGTGCTAGCAGCTTAGGAGGCCAGGGGGCCTATGAGCAGTTCTTC. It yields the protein CASSLGGQGAYEQFF.

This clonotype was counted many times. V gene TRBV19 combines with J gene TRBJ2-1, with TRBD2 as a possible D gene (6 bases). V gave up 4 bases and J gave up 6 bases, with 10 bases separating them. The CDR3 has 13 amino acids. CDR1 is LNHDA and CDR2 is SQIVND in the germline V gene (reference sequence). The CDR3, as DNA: TGTGCCAGTAGTAACGGGGGTTTCAATGAGCAGTTCTTC. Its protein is CASSNGGFNEQFF. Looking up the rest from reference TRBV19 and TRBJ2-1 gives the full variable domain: DGGITQSPKYLFRKEGQNVTLSCEQNLNHDAMYWYRQDPGQGLRLIYYSQIVNDFQKGDIAEGYSVSREKKESFPLTVTSAQKNPTAFYLCASSNGGFNEQFFGPGTRLTVL.

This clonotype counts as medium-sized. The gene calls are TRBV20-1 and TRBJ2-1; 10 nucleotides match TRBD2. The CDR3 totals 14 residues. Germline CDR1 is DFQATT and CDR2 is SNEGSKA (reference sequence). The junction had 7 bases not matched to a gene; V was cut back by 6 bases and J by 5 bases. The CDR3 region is CSALPGTSDNEQFF. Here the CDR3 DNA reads TGCAGTGCCCTACCCGGGACTAGCGACAATGAGCAGTTCTTC.

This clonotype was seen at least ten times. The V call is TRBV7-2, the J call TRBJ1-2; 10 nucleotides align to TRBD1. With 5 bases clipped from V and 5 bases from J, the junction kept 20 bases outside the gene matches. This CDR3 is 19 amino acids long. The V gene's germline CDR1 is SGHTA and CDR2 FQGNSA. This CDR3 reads CASSEPTLRDRGGNYGYTF. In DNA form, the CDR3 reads TGTGCCAGCAGCGAACCCACCCTCCGGGACAGGGGAGGGAATTATGGCTACACCTTC.

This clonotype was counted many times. The CDR3 reads CAWGRRNNSPLHF. The CDR3 DNA is TGTGCCTGGGGTCGACGGAATAATTCACCCCTCCACTTT. The rearrangement uses TRBV30 and TRBJ1-6; D ambiguous. V lost 5 bases, J lost 5 bases, and 10 bases lay in between. Germline V gives CDR1 GTSNPN, CDR2 SVGIG (reference sequence). The CDR3 has 13 residues.

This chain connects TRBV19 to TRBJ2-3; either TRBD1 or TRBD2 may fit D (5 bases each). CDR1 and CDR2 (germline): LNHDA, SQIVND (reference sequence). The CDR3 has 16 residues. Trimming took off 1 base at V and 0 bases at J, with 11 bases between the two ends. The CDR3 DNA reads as TGTGCCAGTAGTATAGGTGGGGGAAGTAGCACAGATACGCAGTATTTT. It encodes CASSIGGGSSTDTQYF.

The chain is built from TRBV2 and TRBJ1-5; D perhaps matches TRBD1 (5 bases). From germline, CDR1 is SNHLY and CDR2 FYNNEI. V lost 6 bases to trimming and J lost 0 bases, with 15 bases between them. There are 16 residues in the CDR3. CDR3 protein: CASSENRRYSNQPQHF. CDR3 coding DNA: TGTGCCAGCAGCGAAAACAGGAGATATAGCAATCAGCCCCAGCATTTT. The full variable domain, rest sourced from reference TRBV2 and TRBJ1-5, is EPEVTQTPSHQVTQMGQEVILRCVPISNHLYFYWYRQILGQKVEFLVSFYNNEISEKSEIFDDQFSVERPDGSNFTLKIRSTKLEDSAMYFCASSENRRYSNQPQHFGDGTRLSIL.

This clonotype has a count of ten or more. CDR3 in DNA: TGTGCCATCAGTGAGTCGATTTATGGCAGGGGCGCGAAGACTGAAGCTTTCTTT. Translation gives CAISESIYGRGAKTEAFF. The chain has TRBV10-3 and TRBJ1-1, with D perhaps TRBD1 (6 bases). Germline CDR1 reads ENHRY; CDR2 reads SYGVKD. This CDR3 has 18 residues. Between the trimmed V and J ends, which lost 0 bases and 5 bases, there was a span of 22 bases.